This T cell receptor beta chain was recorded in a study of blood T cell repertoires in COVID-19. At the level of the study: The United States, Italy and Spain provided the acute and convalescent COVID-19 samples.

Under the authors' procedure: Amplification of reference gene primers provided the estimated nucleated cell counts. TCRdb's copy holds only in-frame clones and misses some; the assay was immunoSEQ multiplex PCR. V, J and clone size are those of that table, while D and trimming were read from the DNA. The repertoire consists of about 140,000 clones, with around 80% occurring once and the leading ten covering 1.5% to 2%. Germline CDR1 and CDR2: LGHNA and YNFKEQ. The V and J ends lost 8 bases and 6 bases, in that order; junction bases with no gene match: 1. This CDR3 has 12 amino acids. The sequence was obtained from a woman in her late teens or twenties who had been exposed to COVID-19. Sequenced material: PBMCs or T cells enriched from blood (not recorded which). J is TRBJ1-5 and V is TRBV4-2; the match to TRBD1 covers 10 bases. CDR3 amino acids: CASGDRGQPQHF. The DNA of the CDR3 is TGTGCCAGCGGGGACAGGGGTCAGCCCCAGCATTTT.